These 6 T cell receptor beta chains came from one sample sequenced in a study of technical replicates of blood from several donors. Generated by immunoSEQ multiplex PCR, the TCRdb table keeps only in-frame clones and is missing some. Of over 50,000 clones listed, around 88% were seen once; the top ten hold roughly 5%. The sample taken for sequencing was PBMCs. These receptor sequences come from a human donor in good health. Some clones in this sample may be carry-over from other donors' samples.

V usage is TRBV25-1 and J usage is TRBJ1-1; D unclear. V was shortened by 4 bases and J by 0 bases, with 9 bases between the two germline ends. CDR3 length: 14 residues. Germline V gene sequence: CDR1 MGHDK, CDR2 SYGVNS. DNA of the CDR3: TGTGCCAGCAGTGCCCAGGCCATGAACACTGAAGCTTTCTTT. This codes for CASSAQAMNTEAFF.

As DNA, the CDR3 is TGTGCCAGCAGCTTGTATACGGGGGGGATCACAGATACGCAGTATTTT. It yields the protein CASSLYTGGITDTQYF. The gene calls are TRBV5-4 and TRBJ2-3, with 8 bases matching TRBD2. J lost 2 bases, V lost 1 base, and 6 bases had no gene match. CDR3 length: 16 residues. Germline values: CDR1 SGHNT, CDR2 YYREEE (reference sequence).

This chain joins TRBV5-1 and TRBJ2-7; the D gene is possibly TRBD1 (5 bases). Per germline, CDR1 SGHRS and CDR2 YFSETQ. The CDR3 extends over 17 amino acids. Trimming removed 3 bases at V and 5 bases at J, with 24 bases between. The CDR3 loop reads CASSSSPSTDSRDEQYF. CDR3 in DNA: TGCGCCAGCAGCTCCTCCCCAAGCACAGATTCCAGGGACGAGCAGTACTTC.

The chain is built from TRBV4-1 and TRBJ2-1; the match to TRBD1 covers 8 bases. V lost 3 bases and J lost 4; bases outside the gene matches: 11. This CDR3 spans 17 amino acids. From germline, CDR1 is MGHRA and CDR2 YSYEKL. The CDR3 sequence is CASSHLPGQVWYNEQFF. CDR3 DNA sequence: TGCGCCAGCAGCCACTTGCCGGGACAGGTCTGGTACAATGAGCAGTTCTTC.

This chain uses TRBV4-1 with TRBJ2-3, with no clear D. The V gene's germline CDR1 is MGHRA and CDR2 YSYEKL. Trimming removed 6 bases from V and 0 bases from J, with 13 bases in between. The CDR3 contains 15 residues. CDR3 nucleotides: TGCGCCAGCAGAAAGGAGTTCTCTAGCACAGATACGCAGTATTTT. Protein: CASRKEFSSTDTQYF.

This chain uses TRBV5-1 with TRBJ2-7, with D perhaps TRBD1 (5 bases). Between the trimmed V and J ends, which lost 1 base and 6 bases, there was a span of 8 bases. CDR1 is SGHRS, CDR2 YFSETQ, per germline. There are 12 residues in the CDR3. In DNA form, the CDR3 reads TGCGCCAGCAGCTTGATGGGGCGCGAGCAGTACTTC. Translation gives CASSLMGREQYF.